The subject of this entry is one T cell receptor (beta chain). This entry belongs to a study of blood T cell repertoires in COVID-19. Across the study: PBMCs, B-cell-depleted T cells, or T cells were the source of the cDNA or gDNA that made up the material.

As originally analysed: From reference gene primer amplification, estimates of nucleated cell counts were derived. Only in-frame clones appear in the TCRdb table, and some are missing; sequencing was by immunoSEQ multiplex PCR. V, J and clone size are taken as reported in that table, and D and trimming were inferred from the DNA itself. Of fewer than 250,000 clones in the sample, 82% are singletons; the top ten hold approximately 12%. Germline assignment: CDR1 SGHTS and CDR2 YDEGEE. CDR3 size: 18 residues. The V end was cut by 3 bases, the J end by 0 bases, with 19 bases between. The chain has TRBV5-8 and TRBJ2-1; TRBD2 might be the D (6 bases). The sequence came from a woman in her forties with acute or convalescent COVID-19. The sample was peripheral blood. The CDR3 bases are TGTGCCAGCAGCTGGAGGGGTCCAGGGTCGAGCTCCTACAATGAGCAGTTCTTC. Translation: CASSWRGPGSSSYNEQFF.